Following are 2 T cell receptor beta chains from one sample sequenced in a study of T cells in Graves' hyperthyroidism and ophthalmopathy. TCR beta CDR3 regions were amplified from RNA transcripts. Researchers ran a first-round RT-PCR on the TCR CDR3 using the HTBI primer set. One entry per CDR3 protein, called by TCRdb with MiXCR from the multiplex PCR reads. The table shows about 500,000 distinct CDR3 sequences, with 15% to 20% occurring only once. The sequencing input was blood. All receptors come from a woman aged 25 to 39 with Graves' ophthalmopathy.

This clonotype has at least ten counts. V and J are TRBV11-2 and TRBJ2-5; a weak D match, TRBD1 (6 bases). Trimming took 6 bases from V and 2 from J, leaving 16 bases between them. Germline assignment: CDR1 SGHAT and CDR2 FQNNGV. This CDR3 contains 15 residues. DNA of the CDR3: TGTGCCAGCAGTCCTACCCCAGACAGGCAAGAGACCCAGTACTTC. Translating it yields CASSPTPDRQETQYF. Full variable domain (rest looked up from reference TRBV11-2 and TRBJ2-5): EAGVAQSPRYKIIEKRQSVAFWCNPISGHATLYWYQQILGQGPKLLIQFQNNGVVDDSQLPKDRFSAERLKGVDSTLKIQPAKLEDSAVYLCASSPTPDRQETQYFGPGTRLLVL.

On this clonotype itself: A read error may account for a junction end that differs from germline. This chain uses TRBV4-2 with TRBJ1-5, with D uncertain. The CDR3 loop spans 13 amino acids. CDR1 and CDR2 from the germline V gene are LGHNA and YNFKEQ. The CDR3 spells CASSQEGNQPLHF. In nucleotides, the CDR3 is TGTGCCAGCAGCCAAGAGGGCAATCAGCCCCTGCATTTT.